Listed here is a single TCR beta chain. The record originates from a study of identical twins. The CDR3 is made up of 14 amino acids. The germline CDR1 and CDR2 sequences are MNHEY and SVGAGI. Via MiXCR, TCRdb re-called the 5' RACE reads, giving one row per CDR3 protein. The data show some 1,600,000 distinct CDR3 sequences, about 32% seen once. This receptor was taken from a newborn girl in good health. Sequencing used cord blood. The chain links TRBV6-5 to TRBJ2-4; D is uncertain. Judging by the DNA end, TRBJ2-7 fits better; the J call may be wrong. The CDR3 sequence: CASSYSRRASEQYF. CDR3 sequence (DNA): TGTGCCAGCAGTTACTCGCGTAGGGCCTCCGAGCAGTACTTC.